One and the same sample provided the 21 T cell receptor beta chains below, sequenced in a study of OX40 agonist ivuxolimab in advanced cancers. TCRdb's copy holds only in-frame clones and misses some; the assay was immunoSEQ multiplex PCR. The repertoire includes over 75,000 clones, roughly nine tenths of them detected once, and 0.95% to 1.3% sits in the top ten. The input for sequencing was CD4+ or CD8+ T cells sorted from blood, taken in a trial of the OX40 agonist ivuxolimab. These receptor sequences come from an adult with an advanced solid tumor such as melanoma, head and neck, liver or kidney cancer.

V usage is TRBV4-3 and J usage is TRBJ1-1; maybe TRBD1 (5 bases). Trimming removed 0 bases at V and 2 bases at J, with 10 bases between. CDR1 and CDR2 (germline): LGHNA, YSLEER. The CDR3 loop spans 15 amino acids. CDR3: CASSQEYGANTEAFF. CDR3 bases: TGCGCCAGCAGCCAAGAATATGGGGCAAACACTGAAGCTTTCTTT.

V and J are TRBV7-9 and TRBJ2-7, with D possibly being TRBD2 (6 bases). Germline-derived CDR1 and CDR2 are SEHNR and FQNEAQ (reference sequence). V was trimmed by 1 base and J by 2 bases, leaving 9 bases between them. The length of the CDR3 is 14 residues. As DNA, the CDR3 is TGTGCCAGCAGCTTAGGCGGGGACCCCTACGAGCAGTACTTC. It codes for CASSLGGDPYEQYF.

The gene calls are TRBV6-6 and TRBJ2-5; 7 bases are a match to TRBD1. The CDR3 spans 15 residues. Looked up from germline, CDR1 is MNHNY and CDR2 is SVGAGI (reference sequence). J lost 3 bases, V lost 7 bases, and 11 bases had no gene match. DNA for the CDR3: TGTGCCAGCAATACCCGGGACAGCCGTAAAGAGACCCAGTACTTC. It translates to CASNTRDSRKETQYF.

The chain couples TRBV10-3 to TRBJ2-5; D is unclear. The CDR3 extends over 13 amino acids. Germline-derived CDR1 and CDR2 are ENHRY and SYGVKD. V lost 6 bases to trimming and J lost 1 base, with 9 bases between them. The CDR3: CAIRDGPQETQYF. CDR3 bases: TGTGCCATCAGGGACGGGCCCCAAGAGACCCAGTACTTC.

The rearrangement uses TRBV28 and TRBJ2-7; no reliable D call. The V gene's germline CDR1 is MDHEN and CDR2 SYDVKM. The V end was cut by 2 bases, the J end by 3 bases, with 17 bases between. The CDR3 contains 16 residues. The CDR3 DNA reads TGTGCCAGCAGTTTACACGGAAGCCAGGTTGGCTACGAGCAGTACTTC. Residues: CASSLHGSQVGYEQYF.

V usage is TRBV5-4 and J usage is TRBJ2-3, with 14 bases matching TRBD2. J gave up 4 bases and V 5 bases, and 6 bases lay outside the gene matches. The CDR3 covers 16 residues. The germline gives CDR1 SGHNT, CDR2 YYREEE (reference sequence). This CDR3 is CASRLRLAGGSDTQYF. DNA for the CDR3: TGTGCCAGCAGGCTTAGACTAGCGGGAGGGTCAGATACGCAGTATTTT.

V gene TRBV19 combines with J gene TRBJ1-2, with a weak D call TRBD1 (6 bases). CDR1 and CDR2 from the germline V gene are LNHDA and SQIVND (reference sequence). V was cut by 3 bases and J by 9 bases, with 23 bases left in between. The CDR3 runs to 16 residues. The chain's CDR3 is CASSIALPRTDASYTF. In DNA form, the CDR3 reads TGTGCCAGTAGTATCGCCCTCCCTCGGACAGATGCAAGCTACACCTTC.

This chain links TRBV5-1 with TRBJ2-3; 9 bases match TRBD2. V trimming: 1 base; J trimming: 2 bases; junction bases outside the gene matches: 2. CDR3 size: 15 residues. Germline values: CDR1 SGHRS, CDR2 YFSETQ. The CDR3 nucleotides are TGCGCCAGCAGCTTGTTAGCGGGAGCCACAGATACGCAGTATTTT. It translates to CASSLLAGATDTQYF. Drawing the rest from reference TRBV5-1 and TRBJ2-3, the complete variable domain is KAGVTQTPRYLIKTRGQQVTLSCSPISGHRSVSWYQQTPGQGLQFLFEYFSETQRNKGNFPGRFSGRQFSNSRSEMNVSTLELGDSALYLCASSLLAGATDTQYFGPGTRLTVL.

For this clone: Other DNA sequences of this sample code for an identical CDR3. This rearrangement joins TRBV20-1 to TRBJ2-7, with D unclear. Trimming shortened V by 2 bases and J by 1 base, and 0 bases separated the two germline ends. The germline V gene encodes CDR1 DFQATT and CDR2 SNEGSKA (reference sequence). The CDR3 sequence is 10 residues long. The CDR3 protein is CSARSYEQYF. The CDR3 coding sequence is TGCAGTGCTAGATCCTACGAGCAGTACTTC.

The CDR3 region is CASGQISYEQYF. CDR3 sequence (DNA): TGTGCCAGCGGACAGATAAGCTACGAGCAGTACTTC. The chain links TRBV25-1 to TRBJ2-7; possible D gene TRBD1, 6 bases. V lost 8 bases to trimming and J lost 3 bases, with 11 bases between them. The germline CDR1 and CDR2 sequences are MGHDK and SYGVNS. This CDR3 contains 12 residues.

Note on this clone: The junction shows a germline mismatch at one end, possibly a read error. The V gene is TRBV27, the J gene TRBJ2-5; 8 bases are shared with TRBD1. This CDR3 comprises 15 residues. Germline-derived CDR1 and CDR2 are MNHEY and SMNVEV (reference sequence). CDR3 bases: TGTGCCAGCAGGTCTCAGGGGGCCGGCCAAAAGACCCAGTACTTC. Translated: CASRSQGAGQKTQYF.

The chain combines TRBV21-1 with TRBJ2-7; the table's TRBD2 call for D was not verified on the DNA. TRBV21-1 is an annotated pseudogene. The CDR3 contains 16 residues. The CDR3 loop reads CASSKVGTSGPYEQYF. CDR3 in DNA: TGTGCCAGCAGCAAAGTAGGGACTAGCGGGCCCTACGAGCAGTACTTC.

This chain uses TRBV18 with TRBJ2-7; possibly TRBD2 for D (6 bases). Trimming pared 0 bases from V and 2 bases from J, leaving 17 bases between. Germline CDR1 reads KGHSH; CDR2 reads LQKENI. This CDR3 contains 17 residues. The CDR3 loop is CASSPPPGATRTYEQYF. DNA for the CDR3: TGTGCCAGCTCACCACCCCCGGGAGCCACAAGAACCTACGAGCAGTACTTC.

Written as DNA, the CDR3 is TGTGCCAGCAGCCAAGCCCCCCGGGGAACTGAAGCTTTCTTT. Its translation is CASSQAPRGTEAFF. The gene calls are TRBV14 and TRBJ1-1; D gene uncertain. Germline lookup yields CDR1 SGHDN and CDR2 FVKESK. This CDR3 has 14 residues. The V end lost 1 base, the J end lost 5 bases, and 11 bases lay between the germline ends.

The chain has TRBV7-2 and TRBJ2-7, with TRBD2 as a possible D gene (6 bases). Per the germline V gene, CDR1 is SGHTA and CDR2 is FQGNSA. The CDR3 has 13 amino acids. The V gene lost 4 bases and the J gene lost 9 bases, with 16 bases spanning the gap. The DNA of the CDR3 is TGTGCCAGCAGCTCCACCTCTAGCGTCCTGCAGTACTTC. It translates to CASSSTSSVLQYF.

This clone was observed a handful of times. The chain has TRBV7-2 and TRBJ2-1; 10 bases agree with TRBD2. The J segment lost 6 bases and the V segment lost 6 bases, leaving 11 bases of the junction unmatched. This CDR3 contains 16 residues. Germline CDR1 SGHTA, CDR2 FQGNSA. CDR3 in DNA: TGTGCCAGCAGAAGGTACGTTCTAGCGGGAGCCAATGAGCAGTTCTTC. Translated: CASRRYVLAGANEQFF.

This chain connects TRBV7-6 to TRBJ2-7; tentative D call: TRBD1 (5 bases). V was cut by 5 bases and J by 4 bases, with 15 bases left in between. This CDR3 is built from 14 residues. Germline CDR1 is SGHVS and CDR2 is FNYEAQ. CDR3 bases: TGTGCCAGCAGCACACGGACACGGAAATACGAGCAGTACTTC. Translated, it gives CASSTRTRKYEQYF.

This chain links TRBV19 with TRBJ2-7; tentatively, D is TRBD1 (6 bases). This CDR3 is built from 14 residues. V was clipped by 7 bases and J by 2 bases, with 15 bases between them. Germline assignment: CDR1 LNHDA and CDR2 SQIVND (reference sequence). In DNA form, the CDR3 reads TGTGCCAGTACCGGTCCAGGGGCTACCTACGAGCAGTACTTC. It is translated as CASTGPGATYEQYF.

The chain combines TRBV27 with TRBJ2-6; D uncertain. Germline CDR1 and CDR2: MNHEY and SMNVEV (reference sequence). The CDR3 is 13 residues long. Trimming pared 6 bases from V and 0 bases from J, leaving 3 bases between. The CDR3 here is CASSFSGANVLTF. DNA of the CDR3: TGTGCCAGCAGCTTCTCTGGGGCCAACGTCCTGACTTTC.

The chain has TRBV4-3 and TRBJ1-1; 8 bases align to TRBD1. The junction had 5 bases not matched to a gene; V was cut back by 4 bases and J by 4 bases. Germline CDR1 LGHNA, CDR2 YSLEER. The CDR3 is 14 amino acids. The chain's CDR3 is CASSRTGRGTEAFF. The CDR3 DNA follows: TGCGCCAGCAGCCGGACAGGGAGAGGCACTGAAGCTTTCTTT.

The genes are TRBV2 and TRBJ2-1; 12 bases agree with TRBD1. CDR3 length: 15 amino acids. V was pared by 6 bases and J by 10 bases, with 10 bases of the junction left unmatched. Germline loops: CDR1 SNHLY, CDR2 FYNNEI. The CDR3 DNA follows: TGTGCCAGCAGCCCCGGGACAGGGGGCACAGGGGAGCAGTTCTTC. Encoded protein: CASSPGTGGTGEQFF.